This passage covers 24 T cell receptor beta chains from one sample sequenced in a study of blood T cell repertoires in COVID-19. Method: immunoSEQ multiplex PCR; TCRdb's copy keeps in-frame clones and lacks some. Among 130,000 or so clones listed, over 75% were seen once. Sequencing was carried out using peripheral blood. The receptors were sampled from a woman in her sixties or seventies with acute or convalescent COVID-19.

This clone was counted a few times. V gene TRBV5-4 combines with J gene TRBJ1-2, with a possible D match to TRBD1 (6 bases). The CDR3 contains 13 residues. CDR1 and CDR2 (germline): SGHNT, YYREEE (reference sequence). Trimming stripped 3 bases from V and 7 bases from J, with 13 bases between. DNA of the CDR3: TGTGCCAGCAGCTGGGAGGGGGGCGCTGGCTACACCTTC. Amino acids: CASSWEGGAGYTF.

In this sample, this clone turned up once. The J gene is TRBJ1-4, the V gene TRBV2; D is unclear. CDR3 length equals 12 residues. Germline V gene data show CDR1 as SNHLY and CDR2 as FYNNEI. V lost 4 bases and J lost 7, with 7 bases in between. Here the CDR3 DNA reads TGTGCCAGCAGTGGTAGCGCTGAAAAACTGTTTTTT. Residues: CASSGSAEKLFF. Based on the CDR3 plus reference TRBV2 and TRBJ1-4, the full variable domain is EPEVTQTPSHQVTQMGQEVILRCVPISNHLYFYWYRQILGQKVEFLVSFYNNEISEKSEIFDDQFSVERPDGSNFTLKIRSTKLEDSAMYFCASSGSAEKLFFGSGTQLSVL.

The table lists this clone with a few counts. This chain links TRBV4-1 with TRBJ2-5, with D possibly matching TRBD1 (5 bases). Germline values: CDR1 MGHRA, CDR2 YSYEKL. V lost 4 bases and J lost 5, with 17 bases in between. This CDR3 comprises 15 residues. The CDR3 DNA reads as TGCGCCAGCAGCCCCCCGTCCCGTGGGGCGGAGACCCAGTACTTC. Protein sequence: CASSPPSRGAETQYF.

The chain employs TRBV19 and TRBJ1-5, with TRBD1 matching 7 bases. The J segment lost 9 bases and the V segment lost 5 bases, leaving 10 bases of the junction unmatched. Germline CDR1 is LNHDA and CDR2 is SQIVND (reference sequence). The CDR3 is made up of 14 amino acids. CDR3 in DNA: TGTGCCAGTAGTTCCGCTTCACAGGGGCCGCCCCAGCATTTT. Its translation is CASSSASQGPPQHF.

The chain links TRBV19 to TRBJ1-4, with 8 positions matching TRBD1. CDR1 LNHDA and CDR2 SQIVND come from the germline V gene (reference sequence). This CDR3 has 16 amino acids. V shed 1 base, J shed 8 bases, and the junction held 9 bases outside the gene matches. The CDR3 region is CASSIGGTGLLEKLFF. CDR3 DNA sequence: TGTGCCAGTAGTATAGGGGGGACAGGCCTCTTGGAAAAACTGTTTTTT.

The chain employs TRBV21-1 and TRBJ1-1. TRBV21-1 is reported as a pseudogene. The CDR3 contains 16 residues. CDR3 region: CASSKAGGRMNTEAFF. The DNA of the CDR3 is TGTGCCAGCAGCAAAGCAGGCGGCAGAATGAACACTGAAGCTTTCTTT.

The CDR3 DNA follows: TGTGCCAGCAGCTTATACCTTGTACGGGGGGCGGATGAGCAGTTCTTC. This gives the protein CASSLYLVRGADEQFF. The rearrangement joins TRBV7-8 to TRBJ2-1; D possibly corresponds to TRBD2 (7 bases). The CDR3 length is 16 residues. V shed 2 bases and J shed 8 bases, with 19 bases lying between them. In germline, CDR1 is SGHVS, CDR2 FQNEAQ. Full variable domain (rest looked up from reference TRBV7-8 and TRBJ2-1): GAGVSQSPRYKVAKRGQDVALRCDPISGHVSLFWYQQALGQGPEFLTYFQNEAQLDKSGLPSDRFFAERPEGSVSTLKIQRTQQEDSAVYLCASSLYLVRGADEQFFGPGTRLTVL.

The J gene is TRBJ2-2, the V gene TRBV4-3; TRBD1 matches at 7 bases. After removal of 0 bases from V and 3 bases from J, the junction contained 4 bases not matched to a gene. Per germline, CDR1 LGHNA and CDR2 YSLEER. The CDR3 totals 16 residues. CDR3 sequence reads: CASSQESDRDTGELFF. In DNA, the CDR3 is TGCGCCAGCAGCCAAGAGAGCGACAGGGACACCGGGGAGCTGTTTTTT.

This rearrangement joins TRBV2 to TRBJ1-2, with 7 bases that match TRBD1. Looked up from germline, CDR1 is SNHLY and CDR2 is FYNNEI. J lost 0 bases, V lost 6 bases, and 7 bases had no gene match. CDR3 length equals 15 residues. As DNA, the CDR3 is TGTGCCAGCAGCCGGGGACAGCCTACTAACTATGGCTACACCTTC. Its translation is CASSRGQPTNYGYTF.

This clone occurred a few times. V is TRBV2 and J is TRBJ2-7; a weak D match, TRBD1 (6 bases). The CDR3 consists of 15 residues. CDR1 SNHLY and CDR2 FYNNEI come from the germline V gene. V was cut by 4 bases and J by 0 bases, with 13 bases left in between. For the CDR3, the DNA is TGTGCCAGCAGTGTTCAGGGGAACCCCTCCTACGAGCAGTACTTC. As protein: CASSVQGNPSYEQYF.

This chain connects TRBV6-5 to TRBJ1-5; D might be TRBD1 (6 bases). CDR3 length: 15 residues. The V end lost 4 bases, the J end lost 5 bases, and 15 bases lay between the germline ends. The V gene's germline CDR1 is MNHEY and CDR2 SVGAGI. CDR3 in DNA: TGTGCCAGCAGTTTTTTCGGGAGGGGGTATCAGCCCCAGCATTTT. Protein sequence: CASSFFGRGYQPQHF.

The rearrangement uses TRBV6-5 and TRBJ1-1; the match to TRBD1 covers 7 bases. With V trimmed by 2 bases and J by 1 base, 4 bases remained unmatched. This CDR3 comprises 15 residues. Germline V lookup: CDR1 MNHEY, CDR2 SVGAGI. CDR3 nucleotides: TGTGCCAGCAGTTACCTCTGGACAGGGAACACTGAAGCTTTCTTT. Translation gives CASSYLWTGNTEAFF.

This chain uses TRBV7-8 with TRBJ1-1; D is unresolved. The CDR3 has 13 residues. The germline CDR1 and CDR2 sequences are SGHVS and FQNEAQ. The ends were cut back, 5 bases at V and 1 base at J, with 8 bases in the middle. The CDR3 DNA reads as TGTGCCAGCAGCCGAGGCGGGAACACTGAAGCTTTCTTT. It specifies CASSRGGNTEAFF.

CDR3 nucleotides: TGTGCCAGCAGCCGTGGTAGCGAAGAGACCCAGTACTTC. Amino acid sequence: CASSRGSEETQYF. The chain is built from TRBV7-3 and TRBJ2-5, with D possibly being TRBD2 (5 bases). V was shortened by 5 bases and J by 3 bases, with 10 bases between the two germline ends. Germline V CDR1 and CDR2: SGHTA, FQGTGA. The CDR3 extends over 13 amino acids.

The chain is built from TRBV5-4 and TRBJ2-1; D perhaps matches TRBD2 (6 bases). There are 15 residues in the CDR3. V shed 2 bases and J shed 8 bases, with 17 bases lying between them. Looked up from germline, CDR1 is SGHNT and CDR2 is YYREEE (reference sequence). In DNA form, the CDR3 reads TGTGCCAGCAGCTTCCGGCGGGGCATGGGGGATGAGCAGTTCTTC. It encodes CASSFRRGMGDEQFF.

The chain joins TRBV9 to TRBJ2-3; the match to TRBD2 covers 9 bases. After removal of 4 bases from V and 9 bases from J, the junction contained 12 bases not matched to a gene. This CDR3 has 15 residues. Looked up from germline, CDR1 is SGDLS and CDR2 is YYNGEE. The CDR3 DNA reads as TGTGCCAGCAGCCCCTCGCCGGCGGGGGGGCAAACGCAGTATTTT. It encodes CASSPSPAGGQTQYF.

This clone was detected only a few times. The CDR3, as DNA: TGTGCCAGCAGCTGGGGAGAGGGTTTAACTGAAGCTTTCTTT. Encoded protein: CASSWGEGLTEAFF. This chain joins TRBV7-9 and TRBJ1-1; D is unresolved. V was pared by 4 bases and J by 5 bases, with 14 bases between. The CDR3 is 14 residues long. Germline CDR1 is SEHNR and CDR2 is FQNEAQ (reference sequence). Full variable domain (missing parts from reference TRBV7-9 and TRBJ1-1): DTGVSQNPRHKITKRGQNVTFRCDPISEHNRLYWYRQTLGQGPEFLTYFQNEAQLEKSRLLSDRFSAERPKGSFSTLEIQRTEQGDSAMYLCASSWGEGLTEAFFGQGTRLTVV.

This rearrangement joins TRBV6-5 to TRBJ2-7, with 9 positions matching TRBD1. V lost 7 bases and J lost 6; bases outside the gene matches: 10. The CDR3 runs to 14 residues. Looked up from germline, CDR1 is MNHEY and CDR2 is SVGAGI. CDR3 bases: TGTGCCAGCAACCTCTTACAGGGGGCAGGCGAGCAGTACGTC. Translating gives CASNLLQGAGEQYV.

CDR3: CASSLTPRQGASDGYTF. The DNA for the CDR3 is TGTGCCAGCAGCTTAACTCCTAGACAGGGGGCGAGTGATGGCTACACCTTC. V usage is TRBV11-2 and J usage is TRBJ1-2; 10 bases are shared with TRBD1. V shed 2 bases and J 6 bases; nucleotides not matched to a gene: 12. Germline V gives CDR1 SGHAT, CDR2 FQNNGV. The CDR3 loop spans 17 amino acids.

This clone was found once. The V call is TRBV30, the J call TRBJ1-2; 8 bases agree with TRBD1. Trimming cost V 2 bases and J 6 bases; bases outside gene matches: 8. CDR1 is GTSNPN, CDR2 SVGIG, per germline (reference sequence). The CDR3 is made up of 14 amino acids. CDR3: CAWSPFSTGDGYTF. The CDR3 nucleotides read TGTGCCTGGAGTCCATTTTCGACAGGGGATGGCTACACCTTC.

The chain employs TRBV3-1 (or the pseudogene TRBV3-2) and TRBJ2-1, with TRBD2 matching 10 bases. Per the germline V gene, CDR1 is LGHDT and CDR2 is YNNKEL (reference sequence). The CDR3 extends over 16 amino acids. V lost 1 base and J lost 5; bases outside the gene matches: 5. CDR3: CASSQALSGGNNEQFF. CDR3 bases: TGTGCCAGCAGCCAAGCTCTTAGCGGGGGGAACAATGAGCAGTTCTTC.

This clone was recorded once. The chain employs TRBV27 and TRBJ1-6; 7 bases are a match to TRBD1. CDR3 size: 15 residues. Germline V gene sequence: CDR1 MNHEY, CDR2 SMNVEV (reference sequence). The trim removed 8 bases at V and 2 bases at J, leaving 6 bases unmatched. CDR3 DNA sequence: TGTGCCAGCTCGCCAGGGGGGACCTATAATTCACCCCTCCACTTT. Amino acid sequence: CASSPGGTYNSPLHF.

The chain is built from TRBV10-3 and TRBJ1-6; tentative D call: TRBD1 (5 bases). The CDR3 has 13 residues. V gave up 8 bases and J gave up 10 bases, with 15 bases separating them. Germline CDR1 ENHRY, CDR2 SYGVKD. The CDR3 DNA sequence: TGTGCCATCGGTCTCGGGGGTGAGTCACCCCTCCACTTT. Translated, it gives CAIGLGGESPLHF.

The V and J genes are TRBV7-6 and TRBJ2-7, with D tentatively TRBD1 (7 bases). CDR1 SGHVS and CDR2 FNYEAQ come from the germline V gene. V shed 1 base and J shed 1 base, with 11 bases lying between them. The CDR3 extends over 15 amino acids. CDR3 DNA: TGTGCCAGCAGCTTAGGGTCAGGGGGGTCCTACGAGCAGTACTTC. Its protein product is CASSLGSGGSYEQYF.